The 28 T cell receptor beta chains reported below all come from one sample, sequenced in a study of blood T cell repertoires in COVID-19. Here immunoSEQ multiplex PCR was the method, and the copy in TCRdb shows in-frame clones only, minus some. In the table there are approximately 390,000 clones, 85% to 90% of which are singletons. Sequenced: PBMCs or T cells enriched from blood (not recorded which). The receptors were gathered from a woman aged 50 to 60 who had recovered from COVID-19.

J is TRBJ1-2 and V is TRBV7-3; no firm D call. The CDR3 spans 13 residues. Germline V CDR1 and CDR2: SGHTA, FQGTGA. The V end was cut by 1 base, the J end by 0 bases, with 3 bases between. CDR3 DNA: TGTGCCAGCAGCTTAATAGCTAACTATGGCTACACCTTC. It yields the protein CASSLIANYGYTF. Full variable domain (remainder filled in from reference TRBV7-3 and TRBJ1-2): GAGVSQTPSNKVTEKGKYVELRCDPISGHTALYWYRQSLGQGPEFLIYFQGTGAADDSGLPNDRFFAVRPEGSVSTLKIQRTERGDSAVYLCASSLIANYGYTFGSGTRLTVV.

The V and J genes are TRBV7-2 and TRBJ1-6, with 7 nucleotides matching TRBD1. V lost 0 bases, J lost 15 bases, and 8 bases stayed unmatched. Germline lookup yields CDR1 SGHTA and CDR2 FQGNSA. The CDR3 totals 14 residues. The CDR3 region is CASSLAFVQGVLHF. The CDR3 DNA reads TGTGCCAGCAGCTTAGCGTTTGTCCAGGGGGTCCTCCACTTT.

The rearrangement uses TRBV5-6 and TRBJ2-5, with 10 bases matching TRBD2. With V trimmed by 4 bases and J by 5 bases, 8 bases remained unmatched. The CDR3 extends over 15 amino acids. CDR1 is SGHDT and CDR2 is YYEEEE in the germline V gene. The CDR3 region is CASSQISGGPETQYF. The DNA of the CDR3 is TGTGCCAGCAGCCAGATTAGCGGGGGGCCGGAGACCCAGTACTTC.

The chain couples TRBV27 to TRBJ2-1; TRBD1 might be the D (5 bases). The CDR3 totals 16 residues. Germline-derived CDR1 and CDR2 are MNHEY and SMNVEV (reference sequence). V lost 2 bases and J lost 7, with 18 bases in between. CDR3 in amino acids: CASSLKGAPQWNEQFF. CDR3 DNA sequence: TGTGCCAGCAGTTTAAAAGGGGCCCCACAATGGAATGAGCAGTTCTTC.

This clone turned up a few times. The junction shows a germline mismatch at one end, possibly a read error. The J gene is TRBJ2-5, the V gene TRBV7-7; a weak D match, TRBD2 (7 bases). Germline assignment: CDR1 SSHAT and CDR2 FNYEAQ (reference sequence). The CDR3 is 16 residues long. The CDR3 here is CASSLDSGGGSATQYF. CDR3 sequence (DNA): TGTGCTAGCAGCTTAGACTCCGGGGGCGGGAGTGCGACCCAGTACTTC.

The chain combines TRBV28 with TRBJ1-1, with unresolved D. In germline, CDR1 is MDHEN, CDR2 SYDVKM. The germline V and J ends were trimmed by 8 bases and 7 bases, with 8 bases remaining between them. The CDR3 is made up of 10 amino acids. The CDR3 reads CASGRVEAFF. CDR3 DNA: TGTGCCAGCGGGAGGGTTGAAGCTTTCTTT. The whole variable domain, filled in from reference TRBV28 and TRBJ1-1, reads DVKVTQSSRYLVKRTGEKVFLECVQDMDHENMFWYRQDPGLGLRLIYFSYDVKMKEKGDIPEGYSVSREKKERFSLILESASTNQTSMYLCASGRVEAFFGQGTRLTVV.

The chain is built from TRBV4-2 and TRBJ1-6, with D possibly TRBD1 on 5 matching bases. Per germline, CDR1 LGHNA and CDR2 YNFKEQ. Trimming pared 0 bases from V and 9 bases from J, leaving 12 bases between. The length of the CDR3 is 15 residues. CDR3 nucleotides: TGTGCCAGCAGCCAAGACGACAGCGTAGGTTCACCCCTCCACTTT. It is translated as CASSQDDSVGSPLHF.

V is TRBV6-5 and J is TRBJ1-1; D perhaps matches TRBD1 (6 bases). Germline lookup yields CDR1 MNHEY and CDR2 SVGAGI. Trimming removed 10 bases from V and 10 bases from J, with 22 bases in between. The CDR3 contains 13 residues. The CDR3 nucleotides read TGTGCCACCGGTCAACAGGGTTCCATTTCAGCTTTCTTT. Translated, it gives CATGQQGSISAFF.

V usage is TRBV7-2 and J usage is TRBJ1-1, with TRBD1 matching over 9 bases. The germline gives CDR1 SGHTA, CDR2 FQGNSA. V lost 5 bases, J lost 4 bases, and 11 bases stayed unmatched. CDR3 length: 16 residues. CDR3 protein: CASSNHPGTGTTEAFF. Here the CDR3 DNA reads TGTGCCAGCAGCAACCACCCCGGGACAGGGACCACTGAAGCTTTCTTT.

The rearrangement uses TRBV18 and TRBJ2-2, with 8 bases fitting TRBD1. The germline V gene encodes CDR1 KGHSH and CDR2 LQKENI. The CDR3 loop spans 14 amino acids. V was pared by 3 bases and J by 7 bases, with 4 bases of the junction left unmatched. The CDR3 nucleotides read TGTGCCAGCTCACCTGGACAGGGAGTCGGGGAGCTGTTTTTT. Its translation is CASSPGQGVGELFF.

The CDR3 loop is CASSLLGGVYNEQFF. The CDR3 DNA reads as TGTGCCAGCAGCTTATTAGGGGGCGTTTACAATGAGCAGTTCTTC. The genes are TRBV7-6 and TRBJ2-1, with 7 bases fitting TRBD1. Germline loops: CDR1 SGHVS, CDR2 FNYEAQ. The CDR3 is 15 amino acids. The trim removed 2 bases at V and 4 bases at J, leaving 5 bases unmatched.

The chain recombines TRBV5-6 with TRBJ1-1; D perhaps matches TRBD1 (5 bases). CDR1 and CDR2 from the germline V gene are SGHDT and YYEEEE. V was cut by 5 bases and J by 0 bases, with 17 bases left in between. The CDR3 is made up of 16 amino acids. The CDR3 DNA is TGTGCCAGCAGTCGCCGGTCAGGGTTAATGAACACTGAAGCTTTCTTT. This gives the protein CASSRRSGLMNTEAFF. The variable domain in full, completed from reference TRBV5-6 and TRBJ1-1, reads DAGVTQSPTHLIKTRGQQVTLRCSPKSGHDTVSWYQQALGQGPQFIFQYYEEEERQRGNFPDRFSGHQFPNYSSELNVNALLLGDSALYLCASSRRSGLMNTEAFFGQGTRLTVV.

V is TRBV5-1 and J is TRBJ1-6; D is unclear. Germline values: CDR1 SGHRS, CDR2 YFSETQ. The germline V and J ends were trimmed by 0 bases and 6 bases, with 10 bases remaining between them. There are 15 residues in the CDR3. CDR3 region: CASSLDGAFNSPLHF. CDR3 in DNA: TGCGCCAGCAGCTTGGACGGTGCGTTTAATTCACCCCTCCACTTT. The complete variable domain, with remaining parts taken from reference TRBV5-1 and TRBJ1-6, reads KAGVTQTPRYLIKTRGQQVTLSCSPISGHRSVSWYQQTPGQGLQFLFEYFSETQRNKGNFPGRFSGRQFSNSRSEMNVSTLELGDSALYLCASSLDGAFNSPLHFGNGTRLTVT.

The chain couples TRBV29-1 to TRBJ1-1; 9 nucleotides agree with TRBD1. The CDR3 length is 14 residues. J was trimmed by 11 bases and V by 0 bases; bases with no gene match: 10. Germline loops: CDR1 SQVTM, CDR2 ANQGSEA. CDR3 region: CSVEERDREVEAFF. CDR3 DNA: TGCAGCGTTGAAGAACGGGACAGGGAAGTTGAGGCTTTCTTT.

Only one count was recorded for this clone. This rearrangement joins TRBV5-4 to TRBJ2-7, with 9 positions matching TRBD1. J gave up 11 bases and V 0 bases, and 6 bases lay outside the gene matches. The V gene's germline CDR1 is SGHNT and CDR2 YYREEE (reference sequence). CDR3 length: 13 amino acids. CDR3: CASSLGGTGFKYF. The CDR3 DNA is TGTGCCAGCAGCTTGGGGGGGACAGGGTTTAAGTACTTC.

This chain uses TRBV2 with TRBJ1-6, with D possibly matching TRBD1 (6 bases). Trimming removed 6 bases at V and 6 bases at J, with 12 bases between. Per the germline V gene, CDR1 is SNHLY and CDR2 is FYNNEI. This CDR3 comprises 14 residues. DNA for the CDR3: TGTGCCAGCAGCCTTACAGGGAGTAATTCACCCCTCCACTTT. Translating gives CASSLTGSNSPLHF.

The V call is TRBV2, the J call TRBJ1-4, with 10 bases fitting TRBD1. The trim removed 6 bases at V and 6 bases at J, leaving 4 bases unmatched. Germline V gene lookup returns CDR1 SNHLY and CDR2 FYNNEI. The CDR3 spans 14 residues. CDR3 in DNA: TGTGCCAGCAGCTGGACAGGGGGGGATGAAAAACTGTTTTTT. Amino acid sequence: CASSWTGGDEKLFF.

The chain is built from TRBV6-5 and TRBJ1-4, with TRBD1 as a possible D gene (5 bases). With 6 bases removed from V and 0 bases from J, the gap between germline ends came to 11 bases. The CDR3 is 15 amino acids. The germline V gene has CDR1 MNHEY and CDR2 SVGAGI. This chain's CDR3 is CASSRGTTTNEKLFF. The CDR3 region has the DNA TGTGCCAGCAGCCGGGGGACGACAACTAATGAAAAACTGTTTTTT.

The rearrangement joins TRBV27 to TRBJ1-1, with 7 bases that match TRBD1. Trimming took 5 bases from V and 1 from J; bases not matched to a gene: 4. The CDR3 runs 14 residues. Germline V gene sequence: CDR1 MNHEY, CDR2 SMNVEV (reference sequence). The CDR3 protein is CASSTTGRNTEAFF. In nucleotides, the CDR3 is TGTGCCAGCAGTACGACAGGGAGGAACACTGAAGCTTTCTTT.

The gene calls are TRBV4-1 and TRBJ1-3, with D perhaps TRBD1 (6 bases). The CDR3 loop spans 17 amino acids. Per the germline V gene, CDR1 is MGHRA and CDR2 is YSYEKL. Trimming removed 1 base at V and 3 bases at J, with 16 bases between. The CDR3 loop reads CASSQVEEQGYGNTIYF. As DNA, the CDR3 is TGCGCCAGCAGCCAAGTGGAGGAACAGGGTTATGGAAACACCATATATTTT.

This clone has only one observation. The rearrangement uses TRBV30 and TRBJ1-6, with D uncertain. V shed 1 base and J shed 12 bases, with 22 bases lying between them. Germline CDR1 reads GTSNPN; CDR2 reads SVGIG (reference sequence). The CDR3 is 16 residues long. The CDR3 coding sequence is TGTGCCTGGAGTGCAATCGGACGGACGACCGGGAAACCCCTCCACTTT. This codes for CAWSAIGRTTGKPLHF. The variable domain in full, with the rest retrieved from reference TRBV30 and TRBJ1-6, is SQTIHQWPATLVQPVGSPLSLECTVEGTSNPNLYWYRQAAGRGLQLLFYSVGIGQISSEVPQNLSASRPQDRQFILSSKKLLLSDSGFYLCAWSAIGRTTGKPLHFGNGTRLTVT.

As to this clone: The same CDR3 arises from other DNA sequences in this sample as well. CDR3 in amino acids: CASSQDLAGYGYTF. CDR3 bases: TGTGCCAGCAGCCAAGACTTGGCAGGCTATGGCTACACCTTC. The V call is TRBV3-1 (or the pseudogene TRBV3-2), the J call TRBJ1-2; D unclear. From germline, CDR1 is LGHDT and CDR2 YNNKEL (reference sequence). The CDR3 is 14 amino acids. V gave up 0 bases and J gave up 4 bases, with 9 bases separating them.

In this sample, this clone turned up once. The chain uses TRBV4-1 and TRBJ2-1; 8 bases agree with TRBD2. The CDR3 totals 17 residues. Germline-derived CDR1 and CDR2 are MGHRA and YSYEKL. The junction had 15 bases not matched to a gene; V was cut back by 4 bases and J by 7 bases. Here the CDR3 reads CASSRAPGGAGSNEQFF. The CDR3 coding sequence is TGCGCCAGCAGCCGCGCTCCCGGGGGGGCCGGATCGAATGAGCAGTTCTTC.

Only one count was recorded for this clone. The gene calls are TRBV9 and TRBJ2-1; D perhaps matches TRBD1 (6 bases). The germline CDR1 and CDR2 sequences are SGDLS and YYNGEE. The CDR3 has 16 amino acids. Trimming cost V 0 bases and J 3 bases, with 13 bases left between them. The CDR3 here is CASSVGDTSFYNEQFF. The CDR3 nucleotides are TGTGCCAGCAGCGTAGGGGACACGAGCTTCTACAATGAGCAGTTCTTC.

This clone occurred once. The rearrangement uses TRBV6-1 and TRBJ1-6; TRBD1 matches at 11 bases. The V gene's germline CDR1 is MNHNS and CDR2 SASEGT. Trimming took 3 bases from V and 9 from J; bases not matched to a gene: 4. The CDR3 totals 15 residues. The CDR3 nucleotides are TGTGCCAGCAGTGAGAGGACAGGGGGCATTTCACCCCTCCACTTT. The encoded protein is CASSERTGGISPLHF.

This chain joins TRBV5-1 and TRBJ1-1, with 8 bases matching TRBD1. Looked up from germline, CDR1 is SGHRS and CDR2 is YFSETQ. The CDR3 loop spans 13 amino acids. J gave up 7 bases and V 2 bases, and 4 bases lay outside the gene matches. The CDR3 loop reads CASSFQGADEAFF. In nucleotides, the CDR3 is TGCGCCAGCAGCTTTCAGGGGGCGGATGAAGCTTTCTTT.

The rearrangement uses TRBV10-3 and TRBJ2-7; no firm D call. V lost 4 bases to trimming and J lost 3 bases, with 10 bases between them. The CDR3 is 13 amino acids. Germline CDR1 is ENHRY and CDR2 is SYGVKD. CDR3 amino acids: CAISGQTDYEQYF. DNA of the CDR3: TGTGCCATCAGTGGGCAGACTGACTACGAGCAGTACTTC.

This clone appeared once. The chain carries TRBV5-1 and TRBJ2-3; 11 bases agree with TRBD1. The CDR3 sequence is 15 residues long. Unmatched junction bases numbered 4, after V lost 4 bases and J lost 3 bases. Germline CDR1 reads SGHRS; CDR2 reads YFSETQ. Written as DNA, the CDR3 is TGCGCCAGCAGCACGGGACAGGGGGTAACAGATACGCAGTATTTT. It specifies CASSTGQGVTDTQYF.